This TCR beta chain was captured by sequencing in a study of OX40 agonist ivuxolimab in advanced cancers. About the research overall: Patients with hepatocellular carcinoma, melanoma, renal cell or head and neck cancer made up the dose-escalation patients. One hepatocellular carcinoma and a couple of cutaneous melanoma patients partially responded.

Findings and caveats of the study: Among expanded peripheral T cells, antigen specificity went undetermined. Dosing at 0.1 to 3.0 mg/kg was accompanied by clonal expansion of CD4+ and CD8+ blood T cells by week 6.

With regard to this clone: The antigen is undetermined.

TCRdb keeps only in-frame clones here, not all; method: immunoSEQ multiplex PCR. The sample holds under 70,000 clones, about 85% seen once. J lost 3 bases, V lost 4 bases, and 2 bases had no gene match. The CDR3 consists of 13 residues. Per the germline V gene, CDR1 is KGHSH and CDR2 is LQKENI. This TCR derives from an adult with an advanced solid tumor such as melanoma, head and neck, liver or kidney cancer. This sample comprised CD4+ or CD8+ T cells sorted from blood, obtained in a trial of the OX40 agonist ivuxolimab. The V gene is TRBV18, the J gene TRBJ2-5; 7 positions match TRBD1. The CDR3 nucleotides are TGTGCCAGCTCACGAGACAGGGAAGAGACCCAGTACTTC. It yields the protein CASSRDREETQYF.